The sequence of this T cell receptor (beta chain) was determined in a study of T cell responses to AZD1222 COVID-19 vaccine. Notes on the study in general: The span of vaccine-associated CD4 TCRs extended across spike, with dominance at 160-218 and 743-854. In all cases, repertoires were sampled only after the peak T cell response. Donors, mostly white British, included more females; clonal diversity was possibly underestimated. Only 5 or 6 individuals given AZD1222 were seropositive at baseline.

Only in-frame clones appear in the TCRdb table, and some are missing; sequencing was by immunoSEQ multiplex PCR. The table shows around 140,000 clones, with more than 90% occurring only once. A word on this clone: Its antigen is undetermined.

From germline, CDR1 is GTSNPN and CDR2 SVGIG (reference sequence). V lost 3 bases, J lost 0 bases, and 22 bases lay in between. The CDR3 is 18 residues long. The specimen comprised peripheral blood, sampled on day 0 of AZD1222 vaccination. The chain recombines TRBV30 with TRBJ2-3, with TRBD1 as a possible D gene (5 bases). This clonotype originated in an adult in good health. The CDR3 nucleotides are TGTGCCTGGAGCGACGATCTACAGTTCAGGGCTAGCACAGATACGCAGTATTTT. The encoded protein is CAWSDDLQFRASTDTQYF. The full variable domain, rest sourced from reference TRBV30 and TRBJ2-3, is SQTIHQWPATLVQPVGSPLSLECTVEGTSNPNLYWYRQAAGRGLQLLFYSVGIGQISSEVPQNLSASRPQDRQFILSSKKLLLSDSGFYLCAWSDDLQFRASTDTQYFGPGTRLTVL.